The 18 T cell receptor beta chains in this list originate from one sample, sequenced in a study of cytomegalovirus exposure and HLA in healthy donors. The PCR had 60 Vbeta and 13 Jbeta primers. Data came from immunoSEQ multiplex PCR; TCRdb stores just in-frame clones and leaves some out. In the table there are about 160,000 clones, approximately 82% of which are singletons. Sequenced input: PBMCs. The receptors shown here come from a man aged 50-59 years in good health and CMV-seropositive.

This chain connects TRBV5-1 to TRBJ2-7, with 7 bases fitting TRBD2. Germline V CDR1 and CDR2: SGHRS, YFSETQ. This CDR3 contains 14 residues. Trimming cost V 2 bases and J 4 bases; bases outside gene matches: 6. Here the CDR3 reads CASSLSAGVYEQYF. As DNA, the CDR3 is TGCGCCAGCAGCTTATCGGCGGGGGTGTACGAGCAGTACTTC.

The genes are TRBV10-2 and TRBJ2-1; unclear D gene. This CDR3 has 11 amino acids. Germline V CDR1 and CDR2: WSHSY, SAAADI. V was trimmed by 8 bases and J by 5 bases, leaving 7 bases between them. The CDR3 loop reads CASWSDNEQFF. Here the CDR3 DNA reads TGCGCCAGCTGGAGCGACAATGAGCAGTTCTTC.

The chain has TRBV28 and TRBJ1-2; 9 bases are a match to TRBD1. The germline gives CDR1 MDHEN, CDR2 SYDVKM. This CDR3 has 15 residues. J was trimmed by 8 bases and V by 4 bases; bases with no gene match: 11. CDR3: CASSSPGTGLGGYTF. CDR3 nucleotide sequence: TGTGCCAGCAGTTCCCCTGGGACAGGGTTGGGGGGCTACACCTTC.

In its sample, this clone was seen once. The rearrangement joins TRBV19 to TRBJ2-1, with 7 bases fitting TRBD1. Per the germline V gene, CDR1 is LNHDA and CDR2 is SQIVND (reference sequence). This CDR3 has 16 amino acids. V shed 3 bases and J 6 bases; nucleotides not matched to a gene: 11. This CDR3 reads CASSILPRGPGNEQFF. The DNA for the CDR3 is TGTGCCAGTAGTATCCTACCTAGGGGGCCCGGCAATGAGCAGTTCTTC. Full variable domain (remainder filled in from reference TRBV19 and TRBJ2-1): DGGITQSPKYLFRKEGQNVTLSCEQNLNHDAMYWYRQDPGQGLRLIYYSQIVNDFQKGDIAEGYSVSREKKESFPLTVTSAQKNPTAFYLCASSILPRGPGNEQFFGPGTRLTVL.

The sample holds a few counts of this clone. This chain connects TRBV6-6 to TRBJ2-1; no clear D gene. CDR1 and CDR2 (germline): MNHNY, SVGAGI (reference sequence). Trimming left V 5 bases short and J 13 bases short, with 18 bases between. The CDR3 extends over 13 amino acids. CDR3 in amino acids: CASSTSWSGRQFF. CDR3 nucleotide sequence: TGTGCCAGCAGTACGTCTTGGTCCGGTCGACAGTTCTTC.

The rearrangement joins TRBV23-1 to TRBJ2-7, with 12 bases matching TRBD2. TRBV23-1 is an open reading frame whose function is uncertain. CDR3 length: 17 amino acids. The trim removed 5 bases at V and 3 bases at J, leaving 11 bases unmatched. CDR3 nucleotide sequence: TGCGCCAGCAGTGTCGAGACCGGACTAGCGGGAATCTACGAGCAGTACGTC. Its protein is CASSVETGLAGIYEQYV.

The CDR3, as DNA: TGTGCCACCAGCAAAGACTTGGCGGGGGGGGTTTTTGAGCAGTTCTTC. Translated: CATSKDLAGGVFEQFF. V usage is TRBV15 and J usage is TRBJ2-1; 9 bases map to TRBD2. CDR1 and CDR2 from the germline V gene are LNHNV and YYDKDF (reference sequence). The CDR3 has 16 amino acids. V gave up 4 bases and J gave up 9 bases; unmatched junction bases: 13.

The chain carries TRBV10-2 and TRBJ1-1; D not certain. CDR3 length equals 12 residues. Germline CDR1 is WSHSY and CDR2 is SAAADI. V was pared by 8 bases and J by 4 bases, with 11 bases between. CDR3 DNA sequence: TGCGCCAGCGGGGAGGGTGCCACTGAAGCTTTCTTT. Its protein is CASGEGATEAFF.

The chain recombines TRBV10-1 with TRBJ2-5, with D tentatively TRBD2 (5 bases). Trimming cost V 3 bases and J 4 bases, with 9 bases left between them. Looked up from germline, CDR1 is WNHNN and CDR2 is SYGVQD (reference sequence). This CDR3 comprises 13 residues. Written as DNA, the CDR3 is TGCGCCAGCAGTGAAACTGGGAGAGAGACCCAGTACTTC. Translated: CASSETGRETQYF.

This clone was seen only a few times. The chain uses TRBV27 and TRBJ1-1; D perhaps matches TRBD1 (6 bases). There are 12 residues in the CDR3. Trimming pared 7 bases from V and 1 base from J, leaving 7 bases between. The germline V gene has CDR1 MNHEY and CDR2 SMNVEV (reference sequence). Here the CDR3 reads CASKTGNTEAFF. CDR3 in DNA: TGTGCCAGCAAGACAGGGAACACTGAAGCTTTCTTT.

The gene calls are TRBV13 and TRBJ2-3; 12 positions match TRBD2. CDR3 size: 17 residues. In germline, CDR1 is PRHDT, CDR2 FYEKMQ (reference sequence). The V segment lost 5 bases and the J segment 4 bases; nucleotides outside the gene matches: 10. This chain's CDR3 is CASSPRLAGVVADTQYF. In DNA form, the CDR3 reads TGTGCCAGCAGCCCAAGACTAGCGGGAGTTGTTGCAGATACGCAGTATTTT. The entire variable domain, with the rest obtained from reference TRBV13 and TRBJ2-3, is as follows: AAGVIQSPRHLIKEKRETATLKCYPIPRHDTVYWYQQGPGQDPQFLISFYEKMQSDKGSIPDRFSAQQFSDYHSELNMSSLELGDSALYFCASSPRLAGVVADTQYFGPGTRLTVL.

The chain links TRBV7-6 to TRBJ2-3; 13 nucleotides line up with TRBD2. Trimming cost V 3 bases and J 7 bases; bases outside gene matches: 10. The CDR3 is 17 amino acids. Germline assignment: CDR1 SGHVS and CDR2 FNYEAQ. CDR3 loop: CASSFSTSGGASHTQYF. The CDR3 region has the DNA TGTGCCAGCAGCTTTTCCACTAGCGGGGGGGCCTCTCATACGCAGTATTTT.

The sample holds a few counts of this clone. The rearrangement joins TRBV27 to TRBJ2-7; D is ambiguous. This CDR3 has 11 residues. The V end lost 4 bases, the J end lost 1 base, and 2 bases lay between the germline ends. In germline, CDR1 is MNHEY, CDR2 SMNVEV (reference sequence). For the CDR3, the DNA is TGTGCCAGCAGTTCTTCCTACGAGCAGTACTTC. It specifies CASSSSYEQYF.

The J gene is TRBJ2-1, the V gene TRBV13; TRBD1 matches 7 bases. Trimming at V came to 5 bases and at J to 4 bases, leaving 5 bases not matched to a gene. This CDR3 has 14 amino acids. Looked up from germline, CDR1 is PRHDT and CDR2 is FYEKMQ (reference sequence). The CDR3 sequence: CASSDPDRYNEQFF. CDR3 DNA: TGTGCCAGCAGCGATCCGGACAGGTACAATGAGCAGTTCTTC.

The chain employs TRBV9 and TRBJ2-1, with TRBD1 as a possible D gene (6 bases). Germline values: CDR1 SGDLS, CDR2 YYNGEE. Trimming took 4 bases from V and 12 from J, leaving 17 bases between them. This CDR3 comprises 13 residues. The CDR3 bases are TGTGCCAGCAGCCCCGCTGGGGGACACGGGCAGTTCTTC. This translates into CASSPAGGHGQFF.

This clone was recorded only once. This rearrangement joins TRBV9 to TRBJ2-7; 7 bases align to TRBD2. V lost 4 bases and J lost 5; bases outside the gene matches: 6. Germline CDR1 and CDR2: SGDLS and YYNGEE. The CDR3 is 13 residues long. The CDR3: CASSLQGLDEQYF. In DNA form, the CDR3 reads TGTGCCAGCAGCCTCCAAGGACTAGACGAGCAGTACTTC. Filled out from reference TRBV9 and TRBJ2-7, the complete variable domain reads DSGVTQTPKHLITATGQRVTLRCSPRSGDLSVYWYQQSLDQGLQFLIQYYNGEERAKGNILERFSAQQFPDLHSELNLSSLELGDSALYFCASSLQGLDEQYFGPGTRLTVT.

The genes are TRBV7-2 and TRBJ2-7; TRBD2 is a possible D gene (5 bases). The germline V and J ends were trimmed by 5 bases and 3 bases, with 17 bases remaining between them. The germline gives CDR1 SGHTA, CDR2 FQGNSA. The CDR3 covers 15 residues. For the CDR3, the DNA is TGTGCCAGCAGCCGAAAGGCCTCCGAGGGCTACGAGCAGTACTTC. The encoded protein is CASSRKASEGYEQYF.

This chain joins TRBV6-1 and TRBJ1-1; D might be TRBD1 (6 bases). The length of the CDR3 is 12 residues. V was pared by 5 bases and J by 3 bases, with 7 bases between. Germline V gene lookup returns CDR1 MNHNS and CDR2 SASEGT. The CDR3 here is CASSKGDTEAFF. CDR3 DNA: TGTGCCAGCAGTAAGGGGGACACTGAAGCTTTCTTT.